Detailed here is one T cell receptor (beta chain). Its antigen is unidentified. CDR3 length: 13 residues. CDR1 LGHDT and CDR2 YNNKEL come from the germline V gene (reference sequence). V was trimmed by 2 bases and J by 7 bases, leaving 11 bases between them. The data were taken from a study of blood T cells in healthy people across ages. Study-wide background: T cells yielded about one barcoded beta molecule per two cells through template switching. Whole-study findings and limits: Expanded clonotype shifts may have been confounded, as the donors had an unknown CMV status.

A J-beta primer mix and a sample-barcoded 5' primer were used in a second PCR of roughly 6 to 11 cycles. TCRdb itself ran the 5' RACE reads through MiXCR, one entry per CDR3 protein. The sample has roughly 1,100,000 distinct CDR3 sequences, under 30% seen once. Another study also made use of these data, one on T cells of mothers and their children.

This clonotype was sampled from a girl under 10 years old in good health. Material for sequencing was blood. The J gene is TRBJ1-1, the V gene TRBV3-1, with a tentative D call TRBD1 (5 bases). The CDR3 sequence is CASSQQVGLEAFF. The CDR3 DNA is TGTGCCAGCAGCCAACAGGTGGGACTTGAAGCTTTCTTT.